This TCR beta chain was sequenced during a study of T cells in Graves' hyperthyroidism and ophthalmopathy. Study background: Any treatment followed the collection of peripheral blood at initial diagnosis.

V lost 1 base and J lost 6; bases outside the gene matches: 4. Germline values: CDR1 SGHTA, CDR2 FQGNSA. The CDR3 length is 14 residues. The study excluded patients with uncontrolled infection, other autoimmune disease, pregnancy or lactation. Study findings and constraints: Most clonotypes that expanded in the thyroid above 0.001 also showed up in blood.

At least ten counts were recorded for this clonotype. Its antigen is not known. Amplification yielded TCR beta CDR3 regions, with RNA transcripts as the source. The HTBI primer set served for first-round RT-PCR of the TCR CDR3. TCRdb called the multiplex PCR reads again in MiXCR, with one record for every CDR3 protein. The repertoire holds roughly 180,000 distinct CDR3 sequences, with just under 9.5% as singletons. This TCR came from a woman younger than 30 with Graves' hyperthyroidism that later progressed to Graves' ophthalmopathy. Sequenced material: blood. The chain links TRBV7-2 to TRBJ1-2; 8 nucleotides align to TRBD1. CDR3 residues: CASSLGRGRDGYTF. CDR3 DNA sequence: TGTGCCAGCAGCTTAGGCAGGGGGCGGGATGGCTACACCTTC. Full variable domain (remainder filled in from reference TRBV7-2 and TRBJ1-2): GAGVSQSPSNKVTEKGKDVELRCDPISGHTALYWYRQSLGQGLEFLIYFQGNSAPDKSGLPSDRFSAERTGGSVSTLTIQRTQQEDSAVYLCASSLGRGRDGYTFGSGTRLTVV.